A single T cell receptor beta chain is shown here with its context. Its specificity is not known. Data came from immunoSEQ multiplex PCR; TCRdb stores just in-frame clones and leaves some out. There are around 510,000 clones in the sample; roughly 95% occur only once, and approximately 0.06% lies in the top ten. The sample belongs to a study of shared clonotypes between healthy human individuals. Overall study results and limits: Incompleteness in sorted-subset sequencing, despite large depth, was shown by rarefaction. Richness estimates generally favored naive over memory subsets.

The germline V gene has CDR1 LNHDA and CDR2 SQIVND (reference sequence). The V end was cut by 1 base, the J end by 7 bases, with 11 bases between. The CDR3 has 14 amino acids. CD4+ cells yielded CD45RA+ naive and CD45RA-negative memory subsets. The chain joins TRBV19 to TRBJ1-5; TRBD1 might be the D (6 bases). The sample taken for sequencing was naive CD4+ T cells sorted from blood. Subset: CD45RA+ positively selected. The TCR was taken from a woman between 25 and 40 years old in good health. Written as DNA, the CDR3 is TGTGCCAGTAGTATAGTACAGGGATTCCAGCCCCAGCATTTT. This translates into CASSIVQGFQPQHF.